This entry features one T cell receptor (beta chain) sequence. Its antigen is as yet unknown. Trimming shortened V by 0 bases and J by 2 bases, and 9 bases separated the two germline ends. The CDR3 is made up of 15 amino acids. Per the germline V gene, CDR1 is LGHNA and CDR2 is YSLEER. This specimen belongs to a study of cytomegalovirus exposure and HLA in healthy donors. Whole-study results and caveats: CMV serostatus was the only immune exposure information that was available. The authors later found most CMV-associated TCR beta chains appeared HLA-restricted. TRBV6-2, TRBV6-3 and some other V segments were unresolvable in 87-base-pair reads.

PCR was performed using 60 Vbeta and 13 Jbeta primers. Clones were read by immunoSEQ multiplex PCR, and TCRdb kept only the in-frame ones, dropping some. The data hold some 190,000 clones, with approximately 88% observed a single time. Sample: PBMCs. The sequence derives from a boy between 2 and 10 years old in good health and CMV-seronegative. The V gene is TRBV4-3, the J gene TRBJ2-3; perhaps TRBD2 as D (5 bases). CDR3 DNA sequence: TGCGCCAGCAGCCAAGATCCGGGGATCACAGATACGCAGTATTTT. It specifies CASSQDPGITDTQYF.